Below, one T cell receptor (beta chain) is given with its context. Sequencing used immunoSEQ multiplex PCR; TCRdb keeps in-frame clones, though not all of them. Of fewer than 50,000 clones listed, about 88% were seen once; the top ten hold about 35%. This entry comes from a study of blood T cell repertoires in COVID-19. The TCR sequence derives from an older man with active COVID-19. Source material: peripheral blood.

The CDR3: CASSVETALNSPLHF. The CDR3 nucleotides read TGTGCCAGCAGCGTTGAGACAGCCCTTAATTCACCCCTCCACTTT. The chain combines TRBV9 with TRBJ1-6; possible D gene TRBD1, 5 bases. The CDR3 length is 15 residues. In germline, CDR1 is SGDLS, CDR2 YYNGEE. The V end lost 2 bases, the J end lost 6 bases, and 12 bases lay between the germline ends.